The 4 T cell receptor beta chains below come from one sample, sequenced in a study of a mutant IDH1 vaccine in newly diagnosed glioma. Time point reported: week 23, last vaccination. Doses consisted of 300 ug of mutant IDH1 20-mer peptide each, paired with topical imiquimod. These TCRs are of unknown antigen specificity. Sequencing used immunoSEQ multiplex PCR; TCRdb keeps in-frame clones, though not all of them. Among some 26,000 clones listed, approximately 80% were seen once. The sample was PBMCs, taken from a glioma patient whose treatment included an IDH1 peptide vaccine. These receptors all stem from a young woman with glioma.

V and J are TRBV5-1 and TRBJ1-2, with D maybe TRBD1 (6 bases). V shed 2 bases and J shed 8 bases, with 13 bases lying between them. Germline V lookup: CDR1 SGHRS, CDR2 YFSETQ. The CDR3 length is 13 residues. DNA for the CDR3: TGCGCCAGCAGCTTTTCACAGGGCCACGGCTACACCTTC. Residues: CASSFSQGHGYTF.

The DNA of the CDR3 is TGTGCCAGCAGTTACTCGGGGCCTCAAGAGACCCAGTACTTC. It is translated as CASSYSGPQETQYF. This chain joins TRBV6-5 and TRBJ2-5; tentatively, D is TRBD1 (5 bases). The CDR3 totals 14 residues. With 0 bases removed from V and 2 bases from J, the gap between germline ends came to 7 bases. The germline CDR1 and CDR2 sequences are MNHEY and SVGAGI.

This clone has a single count. V gene TRBV6-1 combines with J gene TRBJ1-1, with D hard to call. V lost 5 bases and J lost 5, with 12 bases in between. CDR1 is MNHNS, CDR2 SASEGT, per germline. The CDR3 is 13 residues long. Here the CDR3 reads CASSWPGLTEAFF. Written as DNA, the CDR3 is TGTGCCAGCAGTTGGCCCGGGTTGACTGAAGCTTTCTTT.

The chain employs TRBV19 and TRBJ1-2, with TRBD1 matching 8 bases. Germline V gene data show CDR1 as LNHDA and CDR2 as SQIVND (reference sequence). The ends lost 2 bases at V and 2 bases at J; junction bases unmatched: 16. This CDR3 contains 19 residues. CDR3 coding DNA: TGTGCCAGTAGTATATTCCCAGGGGGCTCAATATCTTACAACTATGGCTACACCTTC. Translation: CASSIFPGGSISYNYGYTF.